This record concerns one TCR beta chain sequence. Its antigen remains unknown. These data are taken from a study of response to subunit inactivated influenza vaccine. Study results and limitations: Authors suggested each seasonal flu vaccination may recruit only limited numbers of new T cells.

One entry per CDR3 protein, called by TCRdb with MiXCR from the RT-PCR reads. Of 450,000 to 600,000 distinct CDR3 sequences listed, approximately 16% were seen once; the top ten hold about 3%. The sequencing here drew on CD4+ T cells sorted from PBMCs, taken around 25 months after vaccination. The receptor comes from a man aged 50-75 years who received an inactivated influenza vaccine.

Here the CDR3 DNA reads TGCGCCAGCAGCTTTTCTGGGAACGAGCAGTACTTC. Protein sequence: CASSFSGNEQYF. The chain joins TRBV5-1 to TRBJ2-7; the D is unclear. The CDR3 runs 12 residues. CDR1 and CDR2 (germline): SGHRS, YFSETQ. The germline V and J ends were trimmed by 2 bases and 5 bases, with 8 bases remaining between them.